Included here is one T cell receptor beta chain sequence, with context. The assay was immunoSEQ multiplex PCR, and TCRdb's table has in-frame clones only and misses some. This table has approximately 26,000 clones, more than 65% appearing once. These data originate in a study of T cells in narcolepsy. Germline V gives CDR1 SGHDT, CDR2 YYEEEE. The CDR3 totals 14 residues. Trimming pared 7 bases from V and 2 bases from J, leaving 15 bases between. The sample was memory (CD45RA-) CD4+ T cells from blood. The sequence was obtained from a human donor in good health. The chain recombines TRBV5-6 with TRBJ1-2, with a possible D match to TRBD1 (6 bases). The CDR3 reads CASQGGGQNYGYTF. The CDR3, as DNA: TGTGCCAGCCAGGGTGGGGGGCAGAACTATGGCTACACCTTC. Complete variable domain (other parts from reference TRBV5-6 and TRBJ1-2): DAGVTQSPTHLIKTRGQQVTLRCSPKSGHDTVSWYQQALGQGPQFIFQYYEEEERQRGNFPDRFSGHQFPNYSSELNVNALLLGDSALYLCASQGGGQNYGYTFGSGTRLTVV.